This is a list of T cell receptor beta chains from one sample in a study of vaccination and CD4 T cells after COVID-19. One entry per CDR3 protein results from TCRdb running MiXCR on the PCR reads. This sample has over 10,000 distinct CDR3 sequences; roughly 29% occur once, and the top ten carry 29%. These TCRs are of unknown antigen specificity. The sample consisted of CD4+ T cells from blood, cultured in vitro, taken before SARS-CoV-2 vaccination. The receptors originated from a human donor who received a COVID-19 vaccine. Both conserved end residues are part of each CDR3. D genes are given only for firm matches. The size field is filled for only some rows; it gives once, few, many or a size class.

abundance: few
d_gene: .
j_gene: TRBJ2-7
v_gene: TRBV23-1
CDR3aa: CASPRRTDSYEQYF
CDR3nt: TGCGCCAGCCCCAGAAGGACGGACTCCTACGAGCAGTACTTC

abundance: once
d_gene: .
j_gene: TRBJ2-1
v_gene: TRBV10-2
CDR3aa: CASSDAGLYNEQFF
CDR3nt: TGCGCCAGCAGTGACGCGGGCCTGTACAATGAGCAGTTCTTC

abundance: .
d_gene: .
j_gene: TRBJ2-2
v_gene: TRBV10-1
CDR3aa: CASSEDVAANGELFF
CDR3nt: TGCGCCAGCAGTGAAGATGTAGCGGCTAACGGGGAGCTGTTTTTT

abundance: few
d_gene: .
j_gene: TRBJ1-4
v_gene: TRBV30
CDR3aa: CASNGGGGEKLFF
CDR3nt: TGTGCCTCAAACGGAGGGGGAGGTGAAAAACTGTTTTTT

abundance: few
d_gene: .
j_gene: TRBJ1-2
v_gene: TRBV24-1
CDR3aa: CATSAGVGGGYTF
CDR3nt: TGTGCCACCAGTGCGGGGGTTGGCGGAGGCTACACCTTC

abundance: .
d_gene: .
j_gene: TRBJ2-1
v_gene: TRBV20-1
CDR3aa: CSAIEDLDNEQFF
CDR3nt: TGCAGTGCTATTGAAGATCTAGACAATGAGCAGTTCTTC

abundance: few
d_gene: .
j_gene: TRBJ1-5
v_gene: TRBV6-1
CDR3aa: CASSALSPGDVYSNQPQHF
CDR3nt: TGTGCCAGCAGTGCTCTTTCTCCAGGGGATGTATATAGCAATCAGCCCCAGCATTTT

abundance: .
d_gene: .
j_gene: TRBJ2-5
v_gene: TRBV20-1
CDR3aa: CSASWDGSHQETQYF
CDR3nt: TGCAGTGCTAGCTGGGACGGGAGCCACCAAGAGACCCAGTACTTC

abundance: few
d_gene: TRBD2
j_gene: TRBJ2-1
v_gene: TRBV2
CDR3aa: CASSDPGTSGGNEQFF
CDR3nt: TGTGCCAGCAGTGACCCCGGGACTAGCGGGGGCAATGAGCAGTTCTTC

abundance: .
d_gene: .
j_gene: TRBJ1-2
v_gene: TRBV11-3
CDR3aa: CASSRDRNYGYTF
CDR3nt: TGTGCCAGCAGCCGTGACCGTAACTATGGCTACACCTTC

abundance: .
d_gene: .
j_gene: TRBJ2-3
v_gene: TRBV19
CDR3aa: CASSIGGYSDTQYF
CDR3nt: TGTGCCAGTAGTATAGGGGGGTATAGCGATACGCAGTATTTT

abundance: .
d_gene: .
j_gene: TRBJ1-1
v_gene: TRBV27
CDR3aa: CASGSNRYEAFF
CDR3nt: TGTGCCAGCGGTTCGAACAGATACGAAGCTTTCTTT

abundance: .
d_gene: TRBD1
j_gene: TRBJ1-1
v_gene: TRBV19
CDR3aa: CASSIGKRQGWWTMNTEAFF
CDR3nt: TGTGCCAGTAGTATAGGAAAACGACAGGGGTGGTGGACGATGAACACTGAAGCTTTCTTT

abundance: few
d_gene: .
j_gene: TRBJ1-2
v_gene: TRBV15
CDR3aa: CATSIPIRESAQGLTDNYGYTF
CDR3nt: TGTGCCACCAGCATTCCGATCCGCGAGTCGGCACAGGGTTTAACGGATAACTATGGCTACACCTTC

abundance: .
d_gene: .
j_gene: TRBJ1-3
v_gene: TRBV6-1
CDR3aa: CAGSPQRESGNTIYF
CDR3nt: TGTGCCGGCAGTCCCCAAAGAGAATCTGGAAACACCATATATTTT

abundance: .
d_gene: .
j_gene: TRBJ1-2
v_gene: TRBV25-1
CDR3aa: CASSERGVGYGYTF
CDR3nt: TGTGCCAGCAGTGAAAGAGGTGTCGGCTATGGCTACACCTTC

abundance: medium-sized
d_gene: TRBD2
j_gene: TRBJ2-3
v_gene: TRBV7-2
CDR3aa: CASSLESGRAGGHTDTQYF
CDR3nt: TGTGCCAGCAGCTTAGAGTCTGGGCGAGCGGGGGGCCACACAGATACGCAGTATTTT

abundance: .
d_gene: .
j_gene: TRBJ2-1
v_gene: TRBV12-3/TRBV12-4
CDR3aa: CASSLVGGNEQFF
CDR3nt: TGTGCCAGCAGTTTAGTGGGGGGCAATGAGCAGTTCTTC

abundance: .
d_gene: TRBD2
j_gene: TRBJ2-1
v_gene: TRBV20-1
CDR3aa: CSARGRLAGSYNEQFF
CDR3nt: TGCAGTGCTAGAGGTCGACTAGCGGGGTCCTACAATGAGCAGTTCTTC

abundance: .
d_gene: .
j_gene: TRBJ2-1
v_gene: TRBV4-2
CDR3aa: CASSQGGSSSYNEQFF
CDR3nt: TGTGCCAGCAGCCAAGGAGGCTCAAGCTCCTACAATGAGCAGTTCTTC

abundance: .
d_gene: .
j_gene: TRBJ2-5
v_gene: TRBV30
CDR3aa: CAWSVAGWYQETQYF
CDR3nt: TGTGCCTGGAGTGTAGCAGGATGGTACCAAGAGACCCAGTACTTC

abundance: .
d_gene: TRBD1
j_gene: TRBJ1-6
v_gene: TRBV12-3/TRBV12-4
CDR3aa: CASSRQGSGSPLHF
CDR3nt: TGTGCCAGCAGTAGACAGGGATCTGGGTCACCCCTCCACTTT

abundance: .
d_gene: .
j_gene: TRBJ2-1
v_gene: TRBV6-4
CDR3aa: CASSVEFGRAQFF
CDR3nt: TGTGCCAGCAGTGTCGAATTCGGGCGTGCGCAGTTCTTC

abundance: few
d_gene: .
j_gene: TRBJ1-1
v_gene: TRBV20-1
CDR3aa: CSARDDQGMHTEAFF
CDR3nt: TGCAGTGCTAGAGATGATCAGGGTATGCACACTGAAGCTTTCTTT

abundance: few
d_gene: TRBD1
j_gene: TRBJ2-5
v_gene: TRBV7-3
CDR3aa: CASSATGGGVGETQYF
CDR3nt: TGTGCCAGCAGCGCCACAGGGGGCGGAGTAGGAGAGACCCAGTACTTC

abundance: .
d_gene: .
j_gene: TRBJ2-3
v_gene: TRBV5-1
CDR3aa: CASSLEGTDTQYF
CDR3nt: TGCGCCAGCAGCTTGGAGGGCACAGATACGCAGTATTTT

abundance: few
d_gene: TRBD1
j_gene: TRBJ2-7
v_gene: TRBV24-1
CDR3aa: CATSDHRDRGYEQYF
CDR3nt: TGTGCCACCAGTGACCACCGGGACAGGGGCTACGAGCAGTACTTC

abundance: .
d_gene: .
j_gene: TRBJ2-3
v_gene: TRBV20-1
CDR3aa: CSAEQGEVGTDTQYF
CDR3nt: TGCAGTGCCGAACAGGGTGAGGTGGGCACAGATACGCAGTATTTT

abundance: .
d_gene: .
j_gene: TRBJ2-3
v_gene: TRBV10-2
CDR3aa: CASHELTHTDTQYF
CDR3nt: TGCGCCAGCCACGAATTGACTCACACAGATACGCAGTATTTT

abundance: .
d_gene: TRBD1
j_gene: TRBJ2-2
v_gene: TRBV6-5
CDR3aa: CASSYRTGVGSAGELFF
CDR3nt: TGTGCCAGCAGTTACAGGACAGGGGTCGGTTCGGCCGGGGAGCTGTTTTTT

abundance: few
d_gene: TRBD2
j_gene: TRBJ2-5
v_gene: TRBV7-2
CDR3aa: CASSLGLAGYETQYF
CDR3nt: TGTGCCAGCAGCTTAGGACTAGCGGGGTACGAGACCCAGTACTTC

abundance: few
d_gene: TRBD1
j_gene: TRBJ2-5
v_gene: TRBV7-9
CDR3aa: CASSLEGTAGETQYF
CDR3nt: TGTGCCAGCAGCTTAGAGGGGACAGCTGGGGAGACCCAGTACTTC

abundance: .
d_gene: .
j_gene: TRBJ1-1
v_gene: TRBV5-5
CDR3aa: CASSLWSEAFF
CDR3nt: TGTGCCAGCAGCTTGTGGTCTGAAGCTTTCTTT

abundance: few
d_gene: .
j_gene: TRBJ1-4
v_gene: TRBV6-1
CDR3aa: CASSRTAGVHNEKLFF
CDR3nt: TGTGCCAGCAGCCGAACAGCCGGGGTTCATAATGAAAAACTGTTTTTT

abundance: .
d_gene: .
j_gene: TRBJ2-7
v_gene: TRBV7-6
CDR3aa: CASRALGGNKQYF
CDR3nt: TGTGCCAGCAGGGCCCTCGGGGGCAACAAGCAGTACTTC

abundance: .
d_gene: TRBD1
j_gene: TRBJ2-2
v_gene: TRBV2
CDR3aa: CASSKDRGNTGELFF
CDR3nt: TGTGCCAGCAGTAAGGACAGGGGCAACACCGGGGAGCTGTTTTTT

abundance: few
d_gene: .
j_gene: TRBJ1-4
v_gene: TRBV7-2
CDR3aa: CASSLVEYSTTNEKLFF
CDR3nt: TGTGCCAGCAGCTTAGTTGAATACAGCACGACTAATGAAAAACTGTTTTTT

abundance: few
d_gene: TRBD1
j_gene: TRBJ2-7
v_gene: TRBV29-1
CDR3aa: CSVGREIPGQADYEQYF
CDR3nt: TGCAGCGTTGGCCGCGAAATTCCGGGACAGGCTGACTACGAGCAGTACTTC

abundance: few
d_gene: TRBD2
j_gene: TRBJ2-3
v_gene: TRBV30
CDR3aa: CAWSLGTSGDTDTQYF
CDR3nt: TGTGCCTGGAGTTTGGGGACTAGCGGGGACACAGATACGCAGTATTTT

abundance: few
d_gene: TRBD1
j_gene: TRBJ1-2
v_gene: TRBV10-2
CDR3aa: CASWTGVNYGYTF
CDR3nt: TGCGCCAGCTGGACAGGGGTTAACTATGGCTACACCTTC

abundance: .
d_gene: .
j_gene: TRBJ2-3
v_gene: TRBV25-1
CDR3aa: CASSEYRMSTDTQYF
CDR3nt: TGTGCCAGCAGTGAATATAGAATGAGCACAGATACGCAGTATTTT

abundance: .
d_gene: .
j_gene: TRBJ2-2
v_gene: TRBV12-5
CDR3aa: CASGFPGRAPTGELFF
CDR3nt: TGTGCTAGTGGTTTTCCAGGAAGGGCGCCCACCGGGGAGCTGTTTTTT

abundance: .
d_gene: .
j_gene: TRBJ2-1
v_gene: TRBV30
CDR3aa: CAWSVWVGVGDNEQFF
CDR3nt: TGTGCCTGGAGTGTATGGGTGGGCGTAGGGGACAATGAGCAGTTCTTC

abundance: .
d_gene: .
j_gene: TRBJ2-3
v_gene: TRBV10-1
CDR3aa: CASRNRCGGHSTDTQYF
CDR3nt: TGCGCCAGCAGGAACAGATGTGGGGGCCATAGCACAGATACGCAGTATTTT

abundance: once
d_gene: .
j_gene: TRBJ1-1
v_gene: TRBV18
CDR3aa: CASSPQNRVPMNTEAFF
CDR3nt: TGTGCCAGCTCACCACAAAACAGGGTCCCCATGAACACTGAAGCTTTCTTT

abundance: .
d_gene: .
j_gene: TRBJ1-2
v_gene: TRBV19
CDR3aa: CASRRGTGNNYGYTF
CDR3nt: TGTGCCAGTAGAAGAGGGACGGGGAATAACTATGGCTACACCTTC

abundance: .
d_gene: .
j_gene: TRBJ1-2
v_gene: TRBV7-2
CDR3aa: CASSLAATGIANYGYTF
CDR3nt: TGTGCCAGCAGCTTAGCCGCCACAGGGATAGCTAACTATGGCTACACCTTC

abundance: .
d_gene: .
j_gene: TRBJ1-1
v_gene: TRBV18
CDR3aa: CASSPGGRLRTEAFF
CDR3nt: TGTGCCAGCTCACCAGGGGGACGGCTGCGCACTGAAGCTTTCTTT

abundance: .
d_gene: .
j_gene: TRBJ2-7
v_gene: TRBV5-1
CDR3aa: CASTLGTDAYEQYF
CDR3nt: TGCGCCAGCACGTTAGGGACCGATGCCTACGAGCAGTACTTC

abundance: .
d_gene: .
j_gene: TRBJ1-1
v_gene: TRBV18
CDR3aa: CASSPAENTEAFF
CDR3nt: TGTGCCAGCTCCCCGGCCGAGAACACTGAAGCTTTCTTT

abundance: .
d_gene: TRBD1
j_gene: TRBJ1-1
v_gene: TRBV5-1
CDR3aa: CASSLPRQGNTEAFF
CDR3nt: TGCGCCAGCAGTTTACCGAGACAGGGGAACACTGAAGCTTTCTTT

abundance: .
d_gene: TRBD1
j_gene: TRBJ2-7
v_gene: TRBV15
CDR3aa: CATRAGGVYEQYF
CDR3nt: TGTGCCACCAGGGCAGGGGGAGTCTACGAGCAGTACTTC

abundance: few
d_gene: .
j_gene: TRBJ1-2
v_gene: TRBV19
CDR3aa: CASSIPPNYGYTF
CDR3nt: TGTGCCAGTAGTATTCCACCCAACTATGGCTACACCTTC

abundance: few
d_gene: .
j_gene: TRBJ2-7
v_gene: TRBV15
CDR3aa: CATSRDLGGYEQYF
CDR3nt: TGTGCCACCAGCAGAGATCTCGGCGGCTACGAGCAGTACTTC

abundance: .
d_gene: TRBD2
j_gene: TRBJ2-3
v_gene: TRBV7-2
CDR3aa: CASSLVWRGRTSTDTQYF
CDR3nt: TGTGCCAGCAGCTTAGTTTGGCGGGGGAGAACTAGCACAGATACGCAGTATTTT

abundance: few
d_gene: .
j_gene: TRBJ1-5
v_gene: TRBV12-3/TRBV12-4
CDR3aa: CASSQGPLGSNQPQHF
CDR3nt: TGTGCCAGCAGTCAAGGTCCACTTGGGAGCAATCAGCCCCAGCATTTT

abundance: .
d_gene: .
j_gene: TRBJ2-3
v_gene: TRBV24-1
CDR3aa: CATSTTDGRHTDTQYF
CDR3nt: TGTGCCACCAGCACCACCGACGGACGACACACAGATACGCAGTATTTT

abundance: few
d_gene: TRBD2
j_gene: TRBJ2-5
v_gene: TRBV11-3
CDR3aa: CASSSGLAGGETQYF
CDR3nt: TGTGCCAGCAGCTCGGGACTAGCTGGCGGGGAGACCCAGTACTTC

abundance: once
d_gene: .
j_gene: TRBJ2-5
v_gene: TRBV11-2
CDR3aa: CASSSDYYQETQYF
CDR3nt: TGTGCCAGCAGCTCCGACTACTACCAAGAGACCCAGTACTTC